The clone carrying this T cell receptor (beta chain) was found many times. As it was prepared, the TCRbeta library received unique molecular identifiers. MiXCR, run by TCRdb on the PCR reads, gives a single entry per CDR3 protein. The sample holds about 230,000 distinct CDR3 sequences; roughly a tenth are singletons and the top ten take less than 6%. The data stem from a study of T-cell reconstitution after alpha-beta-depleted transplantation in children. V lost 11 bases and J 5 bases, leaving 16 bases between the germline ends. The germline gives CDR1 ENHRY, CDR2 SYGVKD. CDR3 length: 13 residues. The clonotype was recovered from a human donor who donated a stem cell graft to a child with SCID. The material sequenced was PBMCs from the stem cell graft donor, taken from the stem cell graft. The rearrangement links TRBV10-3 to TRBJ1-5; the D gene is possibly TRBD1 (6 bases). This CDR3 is CAGRDRLDQPQHF. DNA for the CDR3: TGTGCCGGACGAGACAGGTTGGATCAGCCCCAGCATTTT.